What follows are 30 T cell receptor beta chains derived from one specimen sequenced in a study of response to subunit inactivated influenza vaccine. TCRdb ran MiXCR on the RT-PCR reads and lists one entry per CDR3 protein. Seen here are approximately 500,000 distinct CDR3 sequences, 10% to 15% observed once, and the top ten hold around 14%. The sample consisted of PBMCs from blood, taken 45 days after vaccination. All receptors derive from a man between 50 and 59 years old who received an inactivated influenza vaccine.

This chain links TRBV18 with TRBJ2-1; 9 bases align to TRBD1. This CDR3 has 17 amino acids. Germline V gives CDR1 KGHSH, CDR2 LQKENI. V was clipped by 3 bases and J by 1 base; unmatched bases: 7. In DNA, the CDR3 is TGTGCCAGCTCACCCTACACAGGGGGCGCTTCCTACAATGAGCAGTTCTTC. Translated, it gives CASSPYTGGASYNEQFF.

This chain uses TRBV20-1 with TRBJ2-7; D is possibly TRBD2 (7 bases). The CDR3 has 13 amino acids. Per the germline V gene, CDR1 is DFQATT and CDR2 is SNEGSKA (reference sequence). The V gene lost 6 bases and the J gene lost 3 bases, with 15 bases spanning the gap. This chain's CDR3 is CSAQTRGGYEQYF. The DNA for the CDR3 is TGCAGTGCCCAGACGAGGGGGGGCTACGAGCAGTACTTC.

This clonotype came up many times. This sequence joins TRBV15 and TRBJ1-5, with D possibly TRBD1 on 5 matching bases. CDR1 is LNHNV and CDR2 is YYDKDF in the germline V gene (reference sequence). CDR3 length: 14 residues. With 4 bases removed from V and 11 bases from J, the gap between germline ends came to 18 bases. CDR3 sequence (DNA): TGTGCCACCAGCACTGACAGAGCCCTATCGGCCCAGCATTTT. Protein product: CATSTDRALSAQHF. The full variable domain, in which reference TRBV15 and TRBJ1-5 provide the parts outside the CDR3, is DAMVIQNPRYQVTQFGKPVTLSCSQTLNHNVMYWYQQKSSQAPKLLFHYYDKDFNNEADTPDNFQSRRPNTSFCFLDIRSPGLGDTAMYLCATSTDRALSAQHFGDGTRLSIL.

This clonotype was counted only a few times. The J gene is TRBJ2-2, the V gene TRBV11-2, with TRBD2 matching over 13 bases. The CDR3 consists of 18 residues. From germline, CDR1 is SGHAT and CDR2 FQNNGV. The trim removed 4 bases at V and 5 bases at J, leaving 10 bases unmatched. Here the CDR3 DNA reads TGTGCCAGCAGCTATGGACTAGCGGGAGTGGGCGGGACCGGGGAGCTGTTTTTT. It encodes CASSYGLAGVGGTGELFF.

This clonotype was detected only a few times. The chain is built from TRBV7-2 and TRBJ2-2; TRBD2 is a possible D gene (6 bases). Germline V gene data show CDR1 as SGHTA and CDR2 as FQGNSA. Trimming stripped 0 bases from V and 3 bases from J, with 20 bases between. The CDR3 is made up of 19 amino acids. CDR3 DNA: TGTGCCAGCAGCTTAGCCCCGGGGGTACCCTGGGGAGACACCGGGGAGCTGTTTTTT. Translation: CASSLAPGVPWGDTGELFF. Full variable domain (remainder filled in from reference TRBV7-2 and TRBJ2-2): GAGVSQSPSNKVTEKGKDVELRCDPISGHTALYWYRQSLGQGLEFLIYFQGNSAPDKSGLPSDRFSAERTGGSVSTLTIQRTQQEDSAVYLCASSLAPGVPWGDTGELFFGEGSRLTVL.

The rearrangement uses TRBV6-4 and TRBJ2-3; no clear D. V was shortened by 0 bases and J by 3 bases, with 13 bases between the two germline ends. This CDR3 contains 16 residues. Germline V gene sequence: CDR1 MRHNA, CDR2 SNTAGT. CDR3 sequence: CASSDSGQARTDTQYF. CDR3 nucleotide sequence: TGTGCCAGCAGTGACTCGGGCCAGGCTCGGACAGATACGCAGTATTTT.

The CDR3 protein is CASRDRGQYTEAFF. The CDR3 nucleotides are TGTGCCAGCAGGGACAGGGGACAGTACACTGAAGCTTTCTTT. The V call is TRBV28, the J call TRBJ1-1; 9 bases map to TRBD1. This CDR3 is built from 14 residues. J gave up 3 bases and V 6 bases, and 5 bases lay outside the gene matches. Germline V lookup: CDR1 MDHEN, CDR2 SYDVKM. Together with reference TRBV28 and TRBJ1-1, the CDR3 gives the full variable domain: DVKVTQSSRYLVKRTGEKVFLECVQDMDHENMFWYRQDPGLGLRLIYFSYDVKMKEKGDIPEGYSVSREKKERFSLILESASTNQTSMYLCASRDRGQYTEAFFGQGTRLTVV.

Ten or more counts support this clonotype. V and J are TRBV4-3 and TRBJ2-3; 9 positions agree with TRBD2. Per the germline V gene, CDR1 is LGHNA and CDR2 is YSLEER. This CDR3 contains 16 residues. With V trimmed by 0 bases and J by 4 bases, 5 bases remained unmatched. CDR3 sequence reads: CASSQDLRGGSDTQYF. The CDR3 bases are TGCGCCAGCAGCCAAGATTTGCGGGGGGGATCAGATACGCAGTATTTT.

This rearrangement joins TRBV29-1 to TRBJ2-2; D remains ambiguous. Trimming shortened V by 3 bases and J by 2 bases, and 7 bases separated the two germline ends. Germline V gives CDR1 SQVTM, CDR2 ANQGSEA. The CDR3 is 13 amino acids. Here the CDR3 DNA reads TGCAGCGTTGATAAGGGTAACACCGGGGAGCTGTTTTTT. It translates to CSVDKGNTGELFF.

The chain has TRBV18 and TRBJ2-7; 8 nucleotides match TRBD1. The CDR3 contains 13 residues. With V trimmed by 3 bases and J by 6 bases, 4 bases remained unmatched. The germline CDR1 and CDR2 sequences are KGHSH and LQKENI. DNA for the CDR3: TGTGCCAGCTCACCCGTAGGACAGGGCGAGCAGTACTTC. Encoded protein: CASSPVGQGEQYF.

The genes are TRBV6-5 and TRBJ2-6; possible D gene TRBD1, 6 bases. Germline CDR1 reads MNHEY; CDR2 reads SVGAGI. The CDR3 has 17 amino acids. V was shortened by 1 base and J by 0 bases, with 10 bases between the two germline ends. This CDR3 is CASSYFKGGSGANVLTF. CDR3 sequence (DNA): TGTGCCAGCAGTTACTTTAAAGGGGGCTCTGGGGCCAACGTCCTGACTTTC.

In this sample, this clonotype turned up a few times. The V gene is TRBV5-1, the J gene TRBJ2-3; TRBD2 aligns across 9 bases. The ends lost 7 bases at V and 2 bases at J; junction bases unmatched: 8. CDR1 SGHRS and CDR2 YFSETQ come from the germline V gene. CDR3 length: 15 residues. The CDR3 is CASGLSGSVTDTQYF. The CDR3 DNA is TGCGCCAGCGGTCTTAGCGGGAGTGTCACAGATACGCAGTATTTT.

This clonotype showed up just a few times. The chain links TRBV15 to TRBJ1-2, with D unclear. The CDR3 runs to 12 residues. The germline V gene encodes CDR1 LNHNV and CDR2 YYDKDF (reference sequence). Trimming took off 5 bases at V and 8 bases at J, with 12 bases between the two ends. The CDR3, as DNA: TGTGCCACCAGCGGGTCTGACGGGGGCTACACCTTC. Translating it yields CATSGSDGGYTF. Full variable domain (remainder filled in from reference TRBV15 and TRBJ1-2): DAMVIQNPRYQVTQFGKPVTLSCSQTLNHNVMYWYQQKSSQAPKLLFHYYDKDFNNEADTPDNFQSRRPNTSFCFLDIRSPGLGDTAMYLCATSGSDGGYTFGSGTRLTVV.

This clonotype came up a few times. The chain combines TRBV5-5 with TRBJ2-7; maybe TRBD2 (6 bases). CDR1 is SGHKS, CDR2 YYEKEE, per germline (reference sequence). CDR3 size: 15 residues. V shed 5 bases and J shed 2 bases, with 17 bases lying between them. This CDR3 is CASRGTADTPYEQYF. CDR3 nucleotides: TGTGCCAGCAGGGGGACTGCAGATACTCCCTACGAGCAGTACTTC.

The chain has TRBV12-3 or TRBV12-4 and TRBJ2-7; TRBD2 might be the D (6 bases). The CDR3 is 15 residues long. Trimming pared 5 bases from V and 5 bases from J, leaving 19 bases between. CDR3 sequence reads: CASSQGLSGGHEQYF. In nucleotides, the CDR3 is TGTGCCAGCAGTCAGGGACTCTCGGGCGGCCACGAGCAGTACTTC.

The rearrangement joins TRBV7-2 to TRBJ1-1; TRBD1 matches 7 bases. CDR1 is SGHTA, CDR2 FQGNSA, per germline. The CDR3 extends over 14 amino acids. The J segment lost 0 bases and the V segment lost 8 bases, leaving 6 bases of the junction unmatched. CDR3 sequence reads: CASGETGMNTEAFF. Written as DNA, the CDR3 is TGTGCCAGCGGCGAGACAGGGATGAACACTGAAGCTTTCTTT.

The chain combines TRBV6-2 or TRBV6-3 with TRBJ2-5, with D hard to call. The CDR3 consists of 14 residues. Deletions cut 7 bases from V and 4 bases from J, with 16 bases between. Per the germline V gene, CDR1 is MNHEY and CDR2 is SVGEGT. CDR3 nucleotide sequence: TGTGCCAGCAAAGACGGCGGTGGTGGAGAGACCCAGTACTTC. Its translation is CASKDGGGGETQYF.

This clonotype came up a few times. The V gene is TRBV10-3, the J gene TRBJ2-5; perhaps D is TRBD1 or TRBD2 (5 bases each). Trimming removed 0 bases at V and 5 bases at J, with 19 bases between. Germline-derived CDR1 and CDR2 are ENHRY and SYGVKD. The CDR3 runs 17 residues. The DNA for the CDR3 is TGTGCCATCAGTGAGTCTCTTTCGGGGCTCGCTGTGGAGACCCAGTACTTC. The encoded protein is CAISESLSGLAVETQYF.

Only a few counts were recorded for this clonotype. The CDR3 sequence: CASSPRTGWGETQYF. The CDR3 DNA sequence: TGTGCCAGCAGCCCGCGGACAGGGTGGGGTGAGACCCAGTACTTC. The chain employs TRBV7-2 and TRBJ2-5, with 8 bases aligning to TRBD1. Germline CDR1 and CDR2: SGHTA and FQGNSA. The CDR3 consists of 15 residues. Unmatched junction bases numbered 10, after V lost 5 bases and J lost 5 bases.

This clonotype came up many times. This chain uses TRBV12-3 or TRBV12-4 with TRBJ2-7; possibly TRBD1 for D (6 bases). The CDR3 is 14 amino acids. V lost 2 bases and J lost 5, with 13 bases in between. This CDR3 is CASSLFRGDNEQYF. The CDR3 DNA sequence: TGTGCCAGCAGTTTATTCAGGGGCGACAACGAGCAGTACTTC.

The gene calls are TRBV5-6 and TRBJ2-3; TRBD2 matches at 9 bases. The CDR3 covers 18 residues. Unmatched junction bases numbered 21, after V lost 9 bases and J lost 4 bases. Germline loops: CDR1 SGHDT, CDR2 YYEEEE. CDR3 amino acids: CATTTGLGSGRGPDTQYF. The CDR3 nucleotides read TGTGCCACCACGACAGGGTTGGGTAGCGGGAGAGGGCCAGATACGCAGTATTTT.

This clonotype was picked up a small number of times. The chain is built from TRBV28 and TRBJ1-2; D is ambiguous. V lost 6 bases and J 4 bases, leaving 15 bases between the germline ends. CDR1 and CDR2 from the germline V gene are MDHEN and SYDVKM. The CDR3 has 14 amino acids. The CDR3 sequence is CASSNRAELYGYTF. DNA of the CDR3: TGTGCCAGCAGCAATAGGGCAGAACTCTATGGCTACACCTTC.

This clonotype was seen a handful of times. The chain recombines TRBV10-3 with TRBJ2-7; D may match TRBD1 or TRBD2 (7 bases each). Germline V gene lookup returns CDR1 ENHRY and CDR2 SYGVKD. V was shortened by 2 bases and J by 4 bases, with 12 bases between the two germline ends. This CDR3 contains 14 residues. In DNA form, the CDR3 reads TGTGCCATCAGTGAGCCCCAGGGGGGGTACGAGCAGTACTTC. Encoded protein: CAISEPQGGYEQYF.

This clonotype was picked up a small number of times. V usage is TRBV11-2 and J usage is TRBJ1-2; no clear D. CDR1 is SGHAT and CDR2 is FQNNGV in the germline V gene. The CDR3 extends over 15 amino acids. V lost 6 bases, J lost 0 bases, and 14 bases lay in between. The CDR3 sequence is CASRRVGSPNYGYTF. DNA of the CDR3: TGTGCCAGCAGGCGGGTGGGGAGTCCTAACTATGGCTACACCTTC.

This clonotype was seen a handful of times. This chain uses TRBV6-2 or TRBV6-3 with TRBJ2-1, with D tentatively TRBD1 (6 bases). Trimming removed 0 bases from V and 5 bases from J, with 14 bases in between. The CDR3 spans 16 residues. Germline V lookup: CDR1 MNHEY, CDR2 SVGEGT. The CDR3, as DNA: TGTGCCAGCAGTTACTCCATATCCAGGGGACACAATGAGCAGTTCTTC. This sequence encodes CASSYSISRGHNEQFF.

This clonotype was seen a handful of times. This chain links TRBV20-1 with TRBJ1-1; the D gene is possibly TRBD1 (6 bases). This CDR3 spans 16 amino acids. The germline CDR1 and CDR2 sequences are DFQATT and SNEGSKA (reference sequence). Trimming took off 6 bases at V and 1 base at J, with 21 bases between the two ends. The CDR3 region has the DNA TGCAGTGCCCGAACGATGGGACACAATGCGAACACTGAAGCTTTCTTT. Residues: CSARTMGHNANTEAFF.

The rearrangement links TRBV10-3 to TRBJ1-1, with TRBD1 as a possible D gene (5 bases). The CDR3 is 13 residues long. Trimming removed 6 bases from V and 5 bases from J, with 13 bases in between. Germline V gene sequence: CDR1 ENHRY, CDR2 SYGVKD. This CDR3 is CAISGASGTEAFF. The CDR3 region has the DNA TGTGCCATCAGCGGGGCCTCAGGGACTGAAGCTTTCTTT.

The sample holds a few counts of this clonotype. This chain uses TRBV7-9 with TRBJ1-5, with D possibly TRBD1 on 5 matching bases. Looked up from germline, CDR1 is SEHNR and CDR2 is FQNEAQ (reference sequence). CDR3 size: 13 residues. V lost 2 bases and J lost 8, with 10 bases in between. The CDR3 loop is CASSLLLGEPQHF. CDR3 nucleotides: TGTGCCAGCAGCTTACTTCTGGGGGAGCCCCAGCATTTT.

In its sample, this clonotype was seen a few times. V gene TRBV2 combines with J gene TRBJ1-6, with D possibly TRBD1 on 5 matching bases. This CDR3 has 14 amino acids. The germline CDR1 and CDR2 sequences are SNHLY and FYNNEI. The V gene lost 8 bases and the J gene lost 6 bases, with 14 bases spanning the gap. In DNA form, the CDR3 reads TGTGCCAGCGGATCCGGGACTGCTAATTCACCCCTCCACTTT. It translates to CASGSGTANSPLHF. The entire variable domain, with the rest obtained from reference TRBV2 and TRBJ1-6, is as follows: EPEVTQTPSHQVTQMGQEVILRCVPISNHLYFYWYRQILGQKVEFLVSFYNNEISEKSEIFDDQFSVERPDGSNFTLKIRSTKLEDSAMYFCASGSGTANSPLHFGNGTRLTVT.

In DNA form, the CDR3 reads TGTGCCAGCAGCCCTAAGGGGGGCATGGGAGGAAACACCATATATTTT. This gives the protein CASSPKGGMGGNTIYF. The chain has TRBV7-9 and TRBJ1-3, with D perhaps matching TRBD1 (6 bases). Trimming cost V 5 bases and J 4 bases, with 18 bases left between them. The CDR3 has 16 residues. Germline V gene sequence: CDR1 SEHNR, CDR2 FQNEAQ (reference sequence).